One T cell receptor beta chain is described in this entry. It lacks a known antigen. Base qualities are not recorded, but no much larger clone differs from it by a single base. This specimen belongs to a study of T cell responses to AZD1222 COVID-19 vaccine listed by TCRdb under 2021. Regarding the complete study: A total of around 240 trial participants underwent TCR sequencing, of whom some 210 received two doses of AZD1222 and about 25 received two doses of the MenACWY control vaccine. Enrollment into the trials was organized by age into subgroups of 18-55, 56-69 and 70-plus years, and those subgroups contained approximately 150, 30 and 60 TCR-sequenced participants, respectively.

The time point label for this specimen denotes: about 28 days (+/-7) after the second vaccine dose. Because spike-specific TCR depth and breadth did not differ between the two schedules, AZD1222 recipients who got a second dose at roughly 4 weeks were pooled with those who got a second dose at roughly 12 weeks. Vaccinee samples were obtained from the UK trials COV001 and COV002, which included a single-blind randomized controlled phase 2/3 trial of AZD1222 (ChAdOx1 nCoV-19) in healthy adults. Trial participant PBMC samples were collected at day 0 and day 28 after the second dose for TCRbeta chain sequencing. The CDR3 regions of human TCRbeta chains were subjected to immunosequencing. Per the source publication's procedure: TCRs in the repertoires were compared against a reference library of SARS-CoV-2-specific TCRs that had been generated with the MIRA antigen-specificity platform. Breadth was defined as the fraction of unique TCRs that were SARS-CoV-2-associated. Depth was defined as the fraction of total T cells that were SARS-CoV-2-associated. Using the MIRA data, every spike-specific TCR was mapped to the spike region that the TCR reacted to and assigned to either a CD4 or a CD8 class. Log10-transformed breadth and depth values were compared by one-way ANOVA with Sidak's multiple comparisons tests. TCRdb took this table from immuneACCESS and kept in-frame rearrangements with V and J called. Such tables lack part of the clones; where checked against another copy, unresolved V genes explain under half of the gap, and the rest is unexplained. That table supplies the V and J calls and clone size; D and trimming were determined from the DNA. Here the sample has tens of thousands of clones; 89% occur a single time. The biggest ten clones account for approximately 9.3% of the sample.

Points the paper makes about the study in general: Because no samples from the day 14 peak response were available, repertoires could be characterized only after the peak T cell response. In the small 56-69-year group, the increase in depth fell short of significance, most likely because of low power. Spike-specific TCR breadth and depth rose significantly after two AZD1222 doses compared with day 0 and with MenACWY recipients. Participants were mostly white British and included more females than males, and it was suggested by the authors that clonal diversity may have been underestimated. Epitopes outside the regions mutated in the B.1.351 and B.1.1.7 variants were reportedly recognized by nearly half of the unique spike-specific TCRs. Conclusions about previously exposed vaccinees are limited because only five or six AZD1222 recipients were SARS-CoV-2 seropositive at baseline. The whole spike protein was spanned by vaccine-associated CD4 TCRs, and dominant responses were seen in regions 160-218 and 743-854.

Between the V and J ends, shortened by 3 bases and 7 bases respectively, the junction contains 16 bases. The CDR3 measures 15 amino acids from cysteine to phenylalanine. Solely the CDR3 DNA is kept, with 45 bases framed from the first base. CDR1 LNHNV and CDR2 YYDKDF are derived from the germline V gene (reference sequence). The sequencing used peripheral blood, collected 28 days after the second AZD1222 dose. Recombination joined TRBV15 with TRBJ2-1; D gene: possibly TRBD1, on 6 matching bases. The sequence was collected from an adult who received the AZD1222 COVID-19 vaccine. The CDR3 amino acid sequence is: CATSSADATGNEQFF. The DNA is TGTGCCACCAGCAGCGCGGACGCAACAGGGAATGAGCAGTTCTTC.